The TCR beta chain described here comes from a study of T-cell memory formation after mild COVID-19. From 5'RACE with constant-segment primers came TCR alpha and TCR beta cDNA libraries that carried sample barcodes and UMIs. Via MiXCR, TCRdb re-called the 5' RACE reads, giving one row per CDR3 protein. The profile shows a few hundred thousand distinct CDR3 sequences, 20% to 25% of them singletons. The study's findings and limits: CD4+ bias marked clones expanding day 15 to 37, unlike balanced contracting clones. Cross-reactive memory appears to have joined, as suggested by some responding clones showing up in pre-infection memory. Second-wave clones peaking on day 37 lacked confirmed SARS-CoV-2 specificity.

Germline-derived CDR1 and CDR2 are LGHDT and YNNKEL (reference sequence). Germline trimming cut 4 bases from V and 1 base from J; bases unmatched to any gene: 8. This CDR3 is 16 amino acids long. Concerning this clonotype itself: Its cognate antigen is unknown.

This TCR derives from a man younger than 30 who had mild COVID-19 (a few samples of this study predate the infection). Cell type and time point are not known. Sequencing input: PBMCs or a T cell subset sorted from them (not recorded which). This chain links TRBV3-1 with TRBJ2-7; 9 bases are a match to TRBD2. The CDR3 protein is CASSPERGEASYEQYF. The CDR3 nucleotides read TGTGCCAGCAGCCCGGAGCGGGGGGAGGCATCCTACGAGCAGTACTTC.